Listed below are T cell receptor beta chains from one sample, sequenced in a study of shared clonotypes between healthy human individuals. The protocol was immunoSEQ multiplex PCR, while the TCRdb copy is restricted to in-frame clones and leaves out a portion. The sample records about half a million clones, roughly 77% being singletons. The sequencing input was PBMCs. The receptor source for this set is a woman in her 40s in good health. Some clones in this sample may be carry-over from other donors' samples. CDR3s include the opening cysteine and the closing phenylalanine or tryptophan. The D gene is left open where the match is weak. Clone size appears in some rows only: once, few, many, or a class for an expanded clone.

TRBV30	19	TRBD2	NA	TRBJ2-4	CAWSVTSGDSNLAKNIQYF	TGTGCCTGGAGTGTAACTAGCGGGGATTCCAATCTAGCCAAAAACATTCAGTACTTC
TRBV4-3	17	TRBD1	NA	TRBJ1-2	CASSQARYRGRGYGYTF	TGCGCCAGCAGCCAAGCTCGATACAGGGGGCGGGGGTATGGCTACACCTTC
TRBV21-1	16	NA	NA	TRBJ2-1	CASSKVRPGGNNEQFF	TGTGCCAGCAGCAAAGTAAGGCCCGGAGGAAACAATGAGCAGTTCTTC
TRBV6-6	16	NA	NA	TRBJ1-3	CASSLGGRNSGNTIYF	TGTGCCAGCAGTTTGGGAGGGAGGAACTCTGGAAACACCATATATTTT
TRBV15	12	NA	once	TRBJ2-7	CATSSHSYEQYF	TGTGCCACCAGCTCTCACAGCTACGAGCAGTACTTC
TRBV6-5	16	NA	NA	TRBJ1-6	CASSYSRSSYNSPLHF	TGTGCCAGCAGTTACTCTAGGAGCTCCTATAATTCACCCCTCCACTTT
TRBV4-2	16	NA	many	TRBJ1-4	CASSQEQSLLNEKLFF	TGTGCCAGCAGCCAAGAGCAGTCTCTATTAAATGAAAAACTGTTTTTT
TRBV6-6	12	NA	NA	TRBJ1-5	CASSGRAQPQHF	TGTGCCAGCAGTGGCAGGGCTCAGCCCCAGCATTTT
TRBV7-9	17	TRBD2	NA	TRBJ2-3	CASSLGFLERGSDTQYF	TGTGCCAGCAGCTTAGGTTTCCTAGAGCGGGGCTCAGATACGCAGTATTTT
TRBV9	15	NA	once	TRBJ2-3	CASSVEGSSTDTQYF	TGTGCCAGCAGCGTAGAGGGCAGTAGCACAGATACGCAGTATTTT
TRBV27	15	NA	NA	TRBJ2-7	CASSRSERSSYEQYF	TGTGCCAGCAGTCGGAGCGAGAGGAGCTCCTACGAGCAGTACTTC
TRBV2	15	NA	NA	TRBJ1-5	CASSVLGLSNQPQHF	TGTGCCAGCAGTGTCTTAGGACTTAGCAATCAGCCCCAGCATTTT
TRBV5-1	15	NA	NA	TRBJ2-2	CASSSHYGTSGELFF	TGCGCCAGCAGCTCCCACTATGGGACTTCCGGGGAGCTGTTTTTT
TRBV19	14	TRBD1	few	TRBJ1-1	CASSRDSGNTEAFF	TGTGCCAGTAGTCGGGACAGCGGGAACACTGAAGCTTTCTTT
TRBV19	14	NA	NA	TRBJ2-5	CASSRTESQETQYF	TGTGCCAGCTCTAGAACAGAAAGCCAAGAGACCCAGTACTTC
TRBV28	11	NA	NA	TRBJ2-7	CASSLGTEQYF	TGTGCCAGCAGCCTAGGGACCGAGCAGTACTTC
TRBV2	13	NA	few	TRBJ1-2	CASSPDLNYGYTF	TGTGCCAGCAGTCCGGACCTTAACTATGGCTACACCTTC
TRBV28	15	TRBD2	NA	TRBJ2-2	CASSPQNSGTGELFF	TGTGCCAGCAGTCCACAAAATAGCGGGACCGGGGAGCTGTTTTTT
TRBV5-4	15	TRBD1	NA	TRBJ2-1	CASSLSSGQYNEQFF	TGTGCCAGCAGCTTGTCCTCGGGACAGTACAATGAGCAGTTCTTC
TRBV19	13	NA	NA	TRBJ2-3	CASSEGRGDTQYF	TGTGCCAGCTCGGAGGGCCGGGGAGATACGCAGTATTTT
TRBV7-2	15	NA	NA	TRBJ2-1	CASSLFSALGNEQFF	TGTGCCAGCAGCTTATTTAGTGCCCTGGGGAATGAGCAGTTCTTC
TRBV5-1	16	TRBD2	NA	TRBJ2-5	CASSLVFGRALETQYF	TGCGCCAGCAGCTTGGTTTTCGGGAGGGCCCTGGAGACCCAGTACTTC
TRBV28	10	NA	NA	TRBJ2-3	CASSGYTQYF	TGTGCCAGCAGTGGGTATACGCAGTATTTT
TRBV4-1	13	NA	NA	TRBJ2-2	CASSQGISGELFF	TGCGCCAGCAGCCAAGGGATATCGGGGGAGCTGTTTTTT
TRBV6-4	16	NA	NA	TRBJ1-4	CASSDSFGTPNEKLFF	TGTGCCAGCAGTGACTCATTCGGGACACCAAATGAAAAACTGTTTTTT
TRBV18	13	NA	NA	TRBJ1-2	CASSPDSGYGYTF	TGTGCCAGCTCACCGGACTCAGGCTATGGCTACACCTTC
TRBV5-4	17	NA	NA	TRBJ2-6	CASSLGGASSGANVLTF	TGTGCCAGCAGCTTGGGTGGCGCAAGCTCTGGGGCCAACGTCCTGACTTTC
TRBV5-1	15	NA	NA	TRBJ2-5	CASSLGGLGGETQYF	TGCGCCAGCAGCTTGGGGGGGCTAGGAGGAGAGACCCAGTACTTC
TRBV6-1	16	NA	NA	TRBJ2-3	CASSEALGGGSDTQYF	TGTGCCAGCAGTGAAGCGCTAGGGGGGGGATCAGATACGCAGTATTTT
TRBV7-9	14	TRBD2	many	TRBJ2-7	CASGPGLAEYEQYF	TGTGCCAGCGGCCCGGGACTAGCGGAATACGAGCAGTACTTC
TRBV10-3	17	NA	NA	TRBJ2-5	CAISEKTVAYTQETQYF	TGTGCCATCAGTGAGAAGACAGTGGCATATACGCAAGAGACCCAGTACTTC
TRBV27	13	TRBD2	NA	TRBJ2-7	CASSSGSSYEQYF	TGTGCCAGCAGTAGCGGGAGTAGTTACGAGCAGTACTTC
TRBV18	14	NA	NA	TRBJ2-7	CASSPSDGSYEQYF	TGTGCCAGCTCACCTTCGGACGGATCCTACGAGCAGTACTTC
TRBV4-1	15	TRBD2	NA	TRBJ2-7	CASGTPGGRYYEQYF	TGCGCCAGCGGTACACCGGGAGGCAGATACTACGAGCAGTACTTC
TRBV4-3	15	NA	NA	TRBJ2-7	CASSHALTGDYEQYF	TGCGCCAGCAGCCACGCCCTGACAGGAGACTACGAGCAGTACTTC
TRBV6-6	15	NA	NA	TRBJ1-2	CASSYSEGLNYGYTF	TGTGCCAGCAGTTACTCAGAGGGGCTAAACTATGGCTACACCTTC
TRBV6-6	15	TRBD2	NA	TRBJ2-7	CASSFGLAGGGEQYF	TGTGCCAGCAGTTTCGGACTAGCGGGTGGGGGCGAGCAGTACTTC
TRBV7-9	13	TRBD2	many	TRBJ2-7	CASSPKRDYEQYF	TGTGCCAGCAGCCCGAAGCGGGACTACGAGCAGTACTTC
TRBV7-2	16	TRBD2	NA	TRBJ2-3	CASRRGLAGVTDTQYF	TGTGCCAGCAGGCGCGGACTAGCGGGAGTCACAGATACGCAGTATTTT
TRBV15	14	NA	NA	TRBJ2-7	CATSRAGRTYEQYF	TGTGCCACCAGCAGAGCAGGGAGAACCTACGAGCAGTACTTC
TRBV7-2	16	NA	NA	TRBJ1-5	CASSRGEVYSNQPQHF	TGTGCCAGCAGCCGAGGGGAGGTTTATAGCAATCAGCCCCAGCATTTT